The 14 T cell receptor beta chains listed next were all sequenced from one sample in a study of T cell responses to AZD1222 COVID-19 vaccine. Only in-frame clones appear in the TCRdb table, and some are missing; sequencing was by immunoSEQ multiplex PCR. This repertoire shows fewer than 120,000 clones, roughly nine tenths found once; its top ten account for 3.2%. Sequenced here: peripheral blood, sampled on day 0 of AZD1222 vaccination. These receptor sequences come from an adult in good health.

The chain joins TRBV7-6 to TRBJ2-5; 9 bases are a match to TRBD1. Germline trimming cut 5 bases from V and 5 bases from J; bases unmatched to any gene: 9. Per germline, CDR1 SGHVS and CDR2 FNYEAQ. There are 15 residues in the CDR3. The CDR3 loop is CASSPGTGWAETQYF. CDR3 in DNA: TGTGCCAGCAGCCCTGGGACAGGGTGGGCGGAGACCCAGTACTTC.

This clone was observed a handful of times. This chain joins TRBV24-1 and TRBJ1-2; no clear D gene. The V gene's germline CDR1 is KGHDR and CDR2 SFDVKD. V lost 9 bases to trimming and J lost 7 bases, with 14 bases between them. The CDR3 sequence is 12 residues long. The CDR3 region has the DNA TGTGCCACCGAGGAGGAAAGTTCTGGCTACACCTTC. It specifies CATEEESSGYTF.

The gene calls are TRBV19 and TRBJ2-6; a weak D match, TRBD1 (5 bases). This CDR3 is 16 amino acids long. V was trimmed by 4 bases and J by 0 bases, leaving 10 bases between them. Germline values: CDR1 LNHDA, CDR2 SQIVND (reference sequence). CDR3 in DNA: TGTGCCAGTAGTACCCTTAGGGGCTCTGGGGCCAACGTCCTGACTTTC. Translating it yields CASSTLRGSGANVLTF. The full variable domain, completed using reference TRBV19 and TRBJ2-6, is DGGITQSPKYLFRKEGQNVTLSCEQNLNHDAMYWYRQDPGQGLRLIYYSQIVNDFQKGDIAEGYSVSREKKESFPLTVTSAQKNPTAFYLCASSTLRGSGANVLTFGAGSRLTVL.

This chain uses TRBV9 with TRBJ2-1, with 9 bases aligning to TRBD1. The CDR3 runs 15 residues. The J segment lost 6 bases and the V segment lost 3 bases, leaving 7 bases of the junction unmatched. Germline V gene data show CDR1 as SGDLS and CDR2 as YYNGEE. In nucleotides, the CDR3 is TGTGCCAGCAGCGGGGGGACAGGGACCGGCAATGAGCAGTTCTTC. It codes for CASSGGTGTGNEQFF.

This clone was picked up one time. V is TRBV15 and J is TRBJ1-4, with 8 bases that match TRBD1. The CDR3 loop spans 15 amino acids. Trimming at V came to 0 bases and at J to 8 bases, leaving 5 bases not matched to a gene. Germline CDR1 LNHNV, CDR2 YYDKDF (reference sequence). Here the CDR3 DNA reads TGTGCCACCAGCAGAGAGACAGGGGCGGGGGAAAAACTGTTTTTT. Its protein is CATSRETGAGEKLFF.

The gene calls are TRBV3-1 (or the pseudogene TRBV3-2) and TRBJ2-7; the D is unclear. Germline CDR1 is LGHDT and CDR2 is YNNKEL (reference sequence). The CDR3 is made up of 13 amino acids. The V end was cut by 5 bases, the J end by 0 bases, with 8 bases between. CDR3: CASSSRSSYEQYF. The CDR3 region has the DNA TGTGCCAGCAGCAGCAGGAGCTCCTACGAGCAGTACTTC.

V usage is TRBV24-1 and J usage is TRBJ2-1, with a possible D match to TRBD2 (6 bases). The CDR3 loop spans 16 amino acids. Trimming took 2 bases from V and 4 from J, leaving 14 bases between them. Germline CDR1 KGHDR, CDR2 SFDVKD. CDR3 DNA sequence: TGTGCCACCAGTGATTATAGGGGAGGAATTTACAATGAGCAGTTCTTC. Protein: CATSDYRGGIYNEQFF.

The CDR3 reads CASSGDLADSYNEQFF. CDR3 DNA: TGTGCCAGCTCAGGGGATTTAGCGGACTCATACAATGAGCAGTTCTTC. The chain has TRBV18 and TRBJ2-1, with D perhaps matching TRBD2 (6 bases). The V gene lost 5 bases and the J gene lost 4 bases, with 18 bases spanning the gap. The CDR3 is 16 amino acids. Germline CDR1 KGHSH, CDR2 LQKENI.

As for this clone: Different DNA sequences within this sample yield the same CDR3. The chain is built from TRBV5-1 and TRBJ2-2; 7 nucleotides agree with TRBD2. CDR1 and CDR2 (germline): SGHRS, YFSETQ. The CDR3 spans 13 residues. The junction had 3 bases not matched to a gene; V was cut back by 5 bases and J by 5 bases. CDR3 DNA: TGCGCCAGCAGTGTGGGGGGGACCGGGGAGCTGTTTTTT. Its translation: CASSVGGTGELFF.

V usage is TRBV7-3 and J usage is TRBJ2-7, with D tentatively TRBD2 (7 bases). Germline V lookup: CDR1 SGHTA, CDR2 FQGTGA. Trimming took off 4 bases at V and 4 bases at J, with 17 bases between the two ends. This CDR3 contains 15 residues. The CDR3 coding sequence is TGTGCCAGCAGCTCCTCGGCGGGGGCGCAGTACGAGCAGTACTTC. Translation: CASSSSAGAQYEQYF. The complete variable domain, with remaining parts taken from reference TRBV7-3 and TRBJ2-7, reads GAGVSQTPSNKVTEKGKYVELRCDPISGHTALYWYRQSLGQGPEFLIYFQGTGAADDSGLPNDRFFAVRPEGSVSTLKIQRTERGDSAVYLCASSSSAGAQYEQYFGPGTRLTVT.

The V call is TRBV5-1, the J call TRBJ1-1; TRBD1 is a possible D gene (5 bases). V lost 4 bases and J 0 bases, leaving 10 bases between the germline ends. The germline CDR1 and CDR2 sequences are SGHRS and YFSETQ. This CDR3 is built from 14 residues. Here the CDR3 reads CASSETGLNTEAFF. CDR3 nucleotide sequence: TGCGCCAGCAGCGAAACGGGGCTGAACACTGAAGCTTTCTTT.

The chain combines TRBV7-8 with TRBJ2-7, with no clear D. Trimming left V 1 base short and J 3 bases short, with 7 bases between. The CDR3 has 13 amino acids. Germline values: CDR1 SGHVS, CDR2 FQNEAQ. The CDR3 bases are TGTGCCAGCAGCTTAGTTCGGGTCTACGAGCAGTACTTC. This sequence encodes CASSLVRVYEQYF.

J is TRBJ1-1 and V is TRBV3-1 (or the pseudogene TRBV3-2), with D tentatively TRBD1 (5 bases). V was clipped by 4 bases and J by 1 base, with 13 bases between them. The germline V gene has CDR1 LGHDT and CDR2 YNNKEL (reference sequence). There are 15 residues in the CDR3. CDR3 nucleotides: TGTGCCAGCAGCCGAGGCGACAGAACGAACACTGAAGCTTTCTTT. Its protein is CASSRGDRTNTEAFF.

The genes are TRBV30 and TRBJ1-1; D not certain. The CDR3 runs to 14 residues. Trimming shortened V by 2 bases and J by 6 bases, and 16 bases separated the two germline ends. Looked up from germline, CDR1 is GTSNPN and CDR2 is SVGIG (reference sequence). CDR3 sequence: CAWSRRPPGSEAFF. For the CDR3, the DNA is TGTGCCTGGAGTAGACGGCCGCCTGGATCTGAAGCTTTCTTT.